Listed here is a single T cell receptor (beta chain). As yet, its antigen is unknown. With 4 bases removed from V and 5 bases from J, the gap between germline ends came to 5 bases. Germline V gene sequence: CDR1 SGDLS, CDR2 YYNGEE. The CDR3 covers 11 residues. Using RNA transcripts as the source, TCR beta CDR3 regions were amplified. With the HTBI primer set, the TCR CDR3 went through a first round of RT-PCR. TCRdb processed the multiplex PCR reads anew with MiXCR; each CDR3 protein has one entry. The sample gives about 480,000 distinct CDR3 sequences, around 15% of which show up once; about 17% is in the top ten. This entry comes from a study of T cells in Graves' hyperthyroidism and ophthalmopathy. Study findings and constraints: Among clonotypes expanded in thyroid above 0.001, most were also found in blood.

Patients counted as stable if ophthalmopathy did not develop within 18 months. Uncontrolled infection, other autoimmune disease, pregnancy or lactation led to exclusion. PBMCs were obtained from over 8.5 ml fresh peripheral blood. The sample taken for sequencing was blood. This clonotype was sampled from a woman aged 18-29 years with Graves' hyperthyroidism. The chain combines TRBV9 with TRBJ2-3, with unresolved D. The CDR3 nucleotides are TGTGCCAGCAGCTCCGTAGATACGCAGTATTTT. It codes for CASSSVDTQYF.